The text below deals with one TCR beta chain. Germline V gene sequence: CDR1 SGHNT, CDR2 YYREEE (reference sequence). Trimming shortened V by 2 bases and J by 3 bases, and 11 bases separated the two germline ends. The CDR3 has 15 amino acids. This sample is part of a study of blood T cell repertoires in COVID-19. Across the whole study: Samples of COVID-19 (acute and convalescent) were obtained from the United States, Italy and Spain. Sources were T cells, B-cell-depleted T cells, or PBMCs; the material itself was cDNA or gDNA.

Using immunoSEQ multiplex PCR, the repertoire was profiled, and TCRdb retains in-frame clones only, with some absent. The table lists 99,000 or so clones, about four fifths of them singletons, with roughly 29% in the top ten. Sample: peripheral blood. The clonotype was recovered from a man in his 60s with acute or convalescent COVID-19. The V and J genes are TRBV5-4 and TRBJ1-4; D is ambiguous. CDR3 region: CASSFTVAANEKLFF. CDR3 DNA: TGTGCCAGCAGCTTTACTGTTGCGGCTAATGAAAAACTGTTTTTT.